The source of this TCR beta chain is a study of response to subunit inactivated influenza vaccine. TCRdb redid the calling of the RT-PCR reads with MiXCR, one entry per CDR3 protein. The table shows hundreds of thousands of distinct CDR3 sequences, with about an eighth occurring only once. Turning to this clonotype: As yet, its antigen is unknown.

Overall study results and limits: Every seasonal influenza vaccination brings in few new T cells, the authors suggested.

The germline CDR1 and CDR2 sequences are DFQATT and SNEGSKA (reference sequence). After removal of 5 bases from V and 8 bases from J, the junction contained 2 bases not matched to a gene. The CDR3 is made up of 10 amino acids. The chain combines TRBV20-1 with TRBJ1-1; 7 nucleotides line up with TRBD1. The source material was PBMCs from blood, sampled on the day of vaccination. The TCR sequence derives from a man in his forties or fifties who received an inactivated influenza vaccine. The CDR3 region is CSAEQGEAFF. Here the CDR3 DNA reads TGCAGTGCTGAACAGGGGGAAGCTTTCTTT.